This T cell receptor (beta chain) was identified during a study of blood T cell repertoires in COVID-19. Study in general: Researchers got acute and convalescent COVID-19 samples from the United States, Italy and Spain.

Trimming cost V 2 bases and J 1 base, with 10 bases left between them. Germline CDR1 and CDR2: SGHNT and YYREEE (reference sequence). The CDR3 has 14 residues. Source study methods: Reference gene primer amplification gave nucleated cell count estimates. Sequencing was performed with immunoSEQ multiplex PCR; in TCRdb, only in-frame clones are kept and a portion is missing. That table furnishes V, J and clone size, whereas the DNA furnished D and trimming. The sample lists approximately 250,000 clones, 84% occurring once. Sequenced material: peripheral blood. The receptor was isolated from a man in his forties or fifties with acute or convalescent COVID-19. The V gene is TRBV5-4, the J gene TRBJ2-7, with D maybe TRBD2 (6 bases). DNA for the CDR3: TGTGCCAGCAGCTTACGGCGGGATTCCTACGAGCAGTACTTC. Translating it yields CASSLRRDSYEQYF.